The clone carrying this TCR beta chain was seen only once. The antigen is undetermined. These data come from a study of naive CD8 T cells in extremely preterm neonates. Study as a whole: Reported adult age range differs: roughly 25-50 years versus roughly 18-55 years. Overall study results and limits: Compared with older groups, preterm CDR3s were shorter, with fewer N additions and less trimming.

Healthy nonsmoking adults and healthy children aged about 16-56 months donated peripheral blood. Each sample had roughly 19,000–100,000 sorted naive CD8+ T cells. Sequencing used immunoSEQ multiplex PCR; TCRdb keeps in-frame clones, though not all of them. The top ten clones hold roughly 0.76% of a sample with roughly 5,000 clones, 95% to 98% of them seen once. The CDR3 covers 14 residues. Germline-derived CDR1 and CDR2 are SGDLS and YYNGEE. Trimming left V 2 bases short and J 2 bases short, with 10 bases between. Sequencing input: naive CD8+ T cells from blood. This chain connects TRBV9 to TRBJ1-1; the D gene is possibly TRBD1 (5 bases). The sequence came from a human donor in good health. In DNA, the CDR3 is TGTGCCAGCAGCGTCTCCAGGGATAACACTGAAGCTTTCTTT. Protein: CASSVSRDNTEAFF.